The 3 T cell receptor beta chains below were found in one sample sequenced in a study of T cells in Graves' hyperthyroidism and ophthalmopathy. RNA transcripts gave rise to amplified TCR beta CDR3 regions. The primer set for the first-round RT-PCR of the TCR CDR3 was HTBI. TCRdb reanalysed the multiplex PCR reads using MiXCR and keeps one entry per CDR3 protein. The data show 550,000 to 700,000 distinct CDR3 sequences, 14% to 15% seen once. The source material was blood. Receptors were obtained from a middle-aged woman with Graves' ophthalmopathy.

This clonotype was seen at least ten times. V usage is TRBV2 and J usage is TRBJ2-5, with 12 bases that match TRBD1. The junction had 10 bases not matched to a gene; V was cut back by 6 bases and J by 5 bases. This CDR3 spans 16 amino acids. CDR1 SNHLY and CDR2 FYNNEI come from the germline V gene. DNA of the CDR3: TGTGCCAGCAGGAGGGGGGACAGGGGGCGCCGGGAGACCCAGTACTTC. This gives the protein CASRRGDRGRRETQYF.

This clonotype was found many times. The chain carries TRBV5-6 and TRBJ2-7, with a tentative D call TRBD1 (5 bases). CDR3 length equals 14 residues. From germline, CDR1 is SGHDT and CDR2 YYEEEE. Trimming shortened V by 4 bases and J by 3 bases, and 14 bases separated the two germline ends. For the CDR3, the DNA is TGTGCCAGCAGCGCTACAGGTTATGGCTACGAGCAGTACTTC. It translates to CASSATGYGYEQYF.

This clonotype was seen repeatedly, ten times or more. The rearrangement links TRBV28 to TRBJ1-2, with a possible D match to TRBD1 (5 bases). The CDR3 is made up of 12 amino acids. CDR1 MDHEN and CDR2 SYDVKM come from the germline V gene. Trimming removed 8 bases from V and 0 bases from J, with 7 bases in between. This CDR3 is CASLTANYGYTF. DNA of the CDR3: TGTGCCAGCTTGACAGCTAACTATGGCTACACCTTC.